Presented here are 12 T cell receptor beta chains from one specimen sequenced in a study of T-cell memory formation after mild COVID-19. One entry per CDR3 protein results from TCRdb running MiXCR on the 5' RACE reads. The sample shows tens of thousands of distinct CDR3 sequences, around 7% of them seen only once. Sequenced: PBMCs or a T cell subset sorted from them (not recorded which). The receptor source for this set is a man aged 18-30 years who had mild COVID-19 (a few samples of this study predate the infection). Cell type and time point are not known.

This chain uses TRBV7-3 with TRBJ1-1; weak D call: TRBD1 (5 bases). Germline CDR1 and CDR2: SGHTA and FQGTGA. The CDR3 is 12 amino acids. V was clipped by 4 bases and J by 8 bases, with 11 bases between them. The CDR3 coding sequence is TGTGCCAGCAGCTCCGGGAGGGGCGAAGCTTTCTTT. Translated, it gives CASSSGRGEAFF.

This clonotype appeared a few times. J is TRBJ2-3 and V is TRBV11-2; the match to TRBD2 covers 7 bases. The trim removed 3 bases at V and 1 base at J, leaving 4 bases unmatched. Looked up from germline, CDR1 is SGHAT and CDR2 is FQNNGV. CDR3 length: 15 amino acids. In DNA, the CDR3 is TGTGCCAGCAGCTTTGGAACTAGCGGCACAGATACGCAGTATTTT. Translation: CASSFGTSGTDTQYF.

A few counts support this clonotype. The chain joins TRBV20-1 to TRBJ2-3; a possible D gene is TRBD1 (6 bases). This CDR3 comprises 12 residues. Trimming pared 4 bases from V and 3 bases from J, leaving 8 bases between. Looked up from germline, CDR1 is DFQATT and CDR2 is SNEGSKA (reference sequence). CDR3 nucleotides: TGCAGTGCTACCGACAGGACAGATACGCAGTATTTT. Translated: CSATDRTDTQYF.

The CDR3 bases are TGCGCCAGCAGCGTGGGACAGGGGGCGATTTCGTCCTATGGCTACACCTTC. It encodes CASSVGQGAISSYGYTF. V and J are TRBV5-1 and TRBJ1-2; 12 bases agree with TRBD1. J was trimmed by 4 bases and V by 4 bases; bases with no gene match: 11. The CDR3 contains 17 residues. The V gene's germline CDR1 is SGHRS and CDR2 YFSETQ.

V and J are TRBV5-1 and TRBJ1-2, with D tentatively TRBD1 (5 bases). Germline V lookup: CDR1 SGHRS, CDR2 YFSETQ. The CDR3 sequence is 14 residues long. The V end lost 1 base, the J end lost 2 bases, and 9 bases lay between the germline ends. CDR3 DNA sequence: TGCGCCAGCAGCTTGTCCCCAGGGAACTATGGCTACACCTTC. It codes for CASSLSPGNYGYTF.

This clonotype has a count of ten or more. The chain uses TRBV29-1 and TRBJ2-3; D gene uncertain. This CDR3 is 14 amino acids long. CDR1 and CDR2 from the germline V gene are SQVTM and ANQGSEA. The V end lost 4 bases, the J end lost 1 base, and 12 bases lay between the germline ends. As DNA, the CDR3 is TGCAGCGTTGCGGCGGCCAGCCGCACAGATACGCAGTATTTT. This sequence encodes CSVAAASRTDTQYF.

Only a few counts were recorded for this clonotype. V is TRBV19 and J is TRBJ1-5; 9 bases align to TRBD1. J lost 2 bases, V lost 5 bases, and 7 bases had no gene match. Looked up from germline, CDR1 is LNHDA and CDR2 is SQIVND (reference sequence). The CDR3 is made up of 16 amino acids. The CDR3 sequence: CASSPDRGIGNQPQHF. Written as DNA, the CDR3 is TGTGCCAGTAGTCCGGACAGGGGTATCGGCAATCAGCCCCAGCATTTT.

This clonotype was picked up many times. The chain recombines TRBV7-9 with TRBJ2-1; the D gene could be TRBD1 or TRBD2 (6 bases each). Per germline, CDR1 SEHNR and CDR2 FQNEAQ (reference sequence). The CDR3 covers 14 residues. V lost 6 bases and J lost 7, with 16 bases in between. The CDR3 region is CASSITGAGNEQFF. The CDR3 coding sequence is TGTGCCAGCAGTATAACGGGGGCAGGGAATGAGCAGTTCTTC.

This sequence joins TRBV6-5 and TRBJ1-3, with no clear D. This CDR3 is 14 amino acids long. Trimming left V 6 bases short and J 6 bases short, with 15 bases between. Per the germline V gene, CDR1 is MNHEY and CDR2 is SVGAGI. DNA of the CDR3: TGTGCCAGCAGCCCTAGATTACCTGAAAACACCATATATTTT. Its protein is CASSPRLPENTIYF.

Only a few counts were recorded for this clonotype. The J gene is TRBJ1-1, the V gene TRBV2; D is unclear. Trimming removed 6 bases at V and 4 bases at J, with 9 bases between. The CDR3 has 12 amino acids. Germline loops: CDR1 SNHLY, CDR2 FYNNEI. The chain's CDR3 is CASRSLATEAFF. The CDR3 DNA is TGTGCCAGCAGGTCGTTGGCCACTGAAGCTTTCTTT.

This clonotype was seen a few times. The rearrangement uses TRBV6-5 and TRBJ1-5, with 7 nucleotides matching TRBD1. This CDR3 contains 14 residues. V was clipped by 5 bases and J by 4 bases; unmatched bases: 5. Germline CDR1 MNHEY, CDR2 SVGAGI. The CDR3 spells CASSKYRGNQPQHF. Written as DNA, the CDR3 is TGTGCCAGCAGTAAATACAGGGGTAATCAGCCCCAGCATTTT.

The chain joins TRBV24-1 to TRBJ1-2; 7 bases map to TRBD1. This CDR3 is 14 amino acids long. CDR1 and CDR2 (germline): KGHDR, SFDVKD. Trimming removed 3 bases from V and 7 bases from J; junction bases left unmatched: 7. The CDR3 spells CATSDADRSGGYTF. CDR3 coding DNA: TGTGCCACCAGTGATGCGGACAGGTCTGGTGGCTACACCTTC.